The 9 T cell receptor beta chains below were found in one sample sequenced in a study of STAT3 mutations in large granular lymphocyte leukemia. Study-level results: Every T-LGLL patient had at least one immunodominant TCRbeta clonotype.

Method: immunoSEQ multiplex PCR; TCRdb's copy keeps in-frame clones and lacks some. Of more than 3,000 clones listed, around two thirds are singletons. Their antigens are not known. Sequencing used peripheral blood mononuclear cells. These receptors were obtained from a woman between 40 and 50 years old with T-cell large granular lymphocyte leukemia. Some clones in this sample may be carry-over from other donors' samples.

The chain uses TRBV30 and TRBJ1-1, with D uncertain. The CDR3 is 13 residues long. CDR1 is GTSNPN, CDR2 SVGIG, per germline (reference sequence). Trimming stripped 7 bases from V and 6 bases from J, with 18 bases between. The CDR3 loop is CASVQSWAAEAFF. The CDR3 bases are TGTGCCTCGGTCCAGTCCTGGGCGGCTGAAGCTTTCTTT.

The CDR3: CASSYRADIGTEAFF. The CDR3 region has the DNA TGTGCCAGCAGCTACCGGGCGGACATAGGGACTGAAGCTTTCTTT. The chain links TRBV7-9 to TRBJ1-1, with D maybe TRBD1 (5 bases). Between the trimmed V and J ends, which lost 4 bases and 5 bases, there was a span of 17 bases. The CDR3 runs 15 residues. Germline-derived CDR1 and CDR2 are SEHNR and FQNEAQ (reference sequence).

The chain is built from TRBV29-1 and TRBJ1-1, with D hard to call. The V gene lost 3 bases and the J gene lost 1 base, with 9 bases spanning the gap. The CDR3 runs 13 residues. Germline V CDR1 and CDR2: SQVTM, ANQGSEA. This CDR3 reads CSVELTQNTEAFF. The DNA of the CDR3 is TGCAGCGTTGAGTTGACACAGAACACTGAAGCTTTCTTT.

The chain uses TRBV4-2 and TRBJ1-2, with 9 positions matching TRBD1. V lost 3 bases to trimming and J lost 8 bases; unmatched junction nucleotides: 16. This CDR3 comprises 17 residues. Germline V lookup: CDR1 LGHNA, CDR2 YNFKEQ. CDR3 DNA sequence: TGTGCCAGCAGCCACCAAACTCCGGGACAGGGCACTGGGGGCTACACCTTC. It encodes CASSHQTPGQGTGGYTF.

The gene calls are TRBV30 and TRBJ1-1; D is unresolved. V lost 3 bases and J lost 0, with 2 bases in between. Looked up from germline, CDR1 is GTSNPN and CDR2 is SVGIG (reference sequence). This CDR3 is 11 amino acids long. The CDR3 here is CAWRMNTEAFF. DNA of the CDR3: TGTGCCTGGAGAATGAACACTGAAGCTTTCTTT.

V gene TRBV27 combines with J gene TRBJ2-7, with TRBD2 as a possible D gene (7 bases). Germline V CDR1 and CDR2: MNHEY, SMNVEV (reference sequence). The V gene lost 7 bases and the J gene lost 0 bases, with 10 bases spanning the gap. This CDR3 is built from 13 residues. DNA of the CDR3: TGTGCCAGCATGGCGGGGGCCTCCTACGAGCAGTACTTC. Its protein is CASMAGASYEQYF.

This clone was seen a handful of times. The J gene is TRBJ1-2, the V gene TRBV6-1, with D perhaps TRBD1 (6 bases). The CDR3 has 13 residues. Germline-derived CDR1 and CDR2 are MNHNS and SASEGT. Trimming took 6 bases from V and 0 from J, leaving 8 bases between them. CDR3 protein: CASRDRANYGYTF. The CDR3 nucleotides are TGTGCCAGCAGGGACAGAGCTAACTATGGCTACACCTTC.

This clone was counted between two and nine times. This sequence joins TRBV25-1 and TRBJ2-7, with TRBD1 as a possible D gene (6 bases). The CDR3 runs to 14 residues. The V gene lost 8 bases and the J gene lost 6 bases, with 20 bases spanning the gap. In germline, CDR1 is MGHDK, CDR2 SYGVNS. The CDR3 nucleotides are TGTGCCAGCTCTCAGTGGCCAGGGGCAGGCGAGCAGTACTTC. This sequence encodes CASSQWPGAGEQYF.

This chain uses TRBV30 with TRBJ2-7, with 8 bases identical to TRBD1. The CDR3 is 14 residues long. V was pared by 4 bases and J by 6 bases, with 11 bases of the junction left unmatched. Germline V gene lookup returns CDR1 GTSNPN and CDR2 SVGIG (reference sequence). CDR3 DNA: TGTGCCTGGACACTGGCAGGGGGCTTTACCGAGCAGTACTTC. Its translation is CAWTLAGGFTEQYF.